The 30 T cell receptor beta chains in this list originate from one sample, sequenced in a study of tumor-infiltrating lymphocytes in primary liver carcinoma. Co-extraction yielded RNA and DNA from 20-30 mg of unsorted bulk tissue. From about 490 ng of total RNA, TCR beta-specific cDNA was reverse-transcribed using a constant-region primer. ARM-PCR, slightly modified, supplied the TCR beta libraries through three nested multiplex PCR rounds. A C-beta reverse primer was combined with TRBV1-TRBV30 forward primers in the first two PCR rounds, and each round had approximately 10 cycles. TCRdb used MiXCR to reprocess the multiplex PCR reads, holding one entry per CDR3 protein. Of about 120,000 distinct CDR3 sequences in the sample, about 59% are singletons; the top ten hold approximately 10%. The sample consisted of liver tumor tissue from sampling region 1. Subset here: tumor region T1, superior pole. Receptors originate from a woman in her fifties or sixties with primary liver carcinoma and hepatitis B virus infection.

This clonotype was found a few times. The chain combines TRBV12-3 or TRBV12-4 with TRBJ2-2; D gene uncertain. CDR3 length: 15 residues. V lost 5 bases and J 4 bases, leaving 14 bases between the germline ends. The CDR3 here is CASSIRAKATGELFF. The CDR3 nucleotides are TGTGCCAGCAGTATCCGGGCCAAAGCCACCGGGGAGCTGTTTTTT.

This clonotype was picked up many times. This chain connects TRBV29-1 to TRBJ2-7; a weak D match, TRBD2 (5 bases). Germline loops: CDR1 SQVTM, CDR2 ANQGSEA. The CDR3 is 13 amino acids. V gave up 3 bases and J gave up 5 bases, with 14 bases separating them. The CDR3 reads CSVDGNGRDEQYF. CDR3 DNA: TGCAGCGTTGACGGGAACGGGCGGGACGAGCAGTACTTC.

This clonotype was found many times. This chain links TRBV29-1 with TRBJ2-1, with 7 bases lining up with TRBD2. V dropped 3 bases and J dropped 4; count of bases not matched to a gene: 3. CDR1 is SQVTM and CDR2 is ANQGSEA in the germline V gene. The length of the CDR3 is 13 residues. The CDR3 spells CSVEWTRYNEQFF. The CDR3 DNA reads TGCAGCGTTGAGTGGACTAGGTACAATGAGCAGTTCTTC.

Notes on this clonotype: This clone may be a read error of a much larger clone one base away. The V call is TRBV11-2, the J call TRBJ2-2, with 8 bases fitting TRBD2. CDR3 length: 16 residues. CDR1 is SGHAT and CDR2 is FQNNGV in the germline V gene. The CDR3 spells CASSSRSPAGVREPFF. The CDR3 nucleotides read TGTGCCAGCAGCTCCCGCAGTCCAGCGGGAGTTCGGGAGCCGTTTTTT. The complete variable domain, with remaining parts taken from reference TRBV11-2 and TRBJ2-2, reads EAGVAQSPRYKIIEKRQSVAFWCNPISGHATLYWYQQILGQGPKLLIQFQNNGVVDDSQLPKDRFSAERLKGVDSTLKIQPAKLEDSAVYLCASSSRSPAGVREPFFGEGSRLTVL.

This clonotype was recorded only once. This could be a read error, since a much larger clone is one nucleotide away. V is TRBV11-1 and J is TRBJ2-3, with D perhaps being TRBD1 or TRBD2 (6 bases each). CDR1 is SGHAT and CDR2 is FQDESV in the germline V gene (reference sequence). Trimming took 6 bases from V and 7 from J, leaving 26 bases between them. The CDR3 runs to 17 residues. The CDR3: CASSPPRGTSGANTQYF. As DNA, the CDR3 is TGTGCCAGCAGTCCCCCTCGGGGGACCTCAGGGGCGAATACGCAGTATTTT.

In the case of this clonotype: Its ends do not fully match the called genes, so a read error is possible. V is TRBV11-1 and J is TRBJ1-1, with 8 bases matching TRBD1. Germline V gene lookup returns CDR1 SGHAT and CDR2 FQDESV (reference sequence). This CDR3 has 17 amino acids. The CDR3 coding sequence is TGTGCCAGTAGCTTAGTGGGGACAGGAGCGATGGACACTGAAGCTTTCTTT. It is translated as CASSLVGTGAMDTEAFF. The full variable domain, its missing parts supplied by reference TRBV11-1 and TRBJ1-1, is EAEVAQSPRYKITEKSQAVAFWCDPISGHATLYWYRQILGQGPELLVQFQDESVVDDSQLPKDRFSAERLKGVDSTLKIQPAELGDSAMYLCASSLVGTGAMDTEAFFGQGTRLTVV.

Note on this clonotype: A single base separates this from a much larger clone, so it may be a read error. The rearrangement links TRBV4-2 to TRBJ1-1; TRBD1 might be the D (5 bases). The CDR3 consists of 17 residues. With 2 bases removed from V and 5 bases from J, the gap between germline ends came to 21 bases. Germline CDR1 and CDR2: LGHNA and YNFKEQ. The CDR3 DNA reads as TGTGCCAGCAGCCAACACTCTCCCACATGGGGCGGGACTGAAGCTTTCTTT. It codes for CASSQHSPTWGGTEAFF.

To note about this clonotype: One end of the junction varies from germline; a read error may be responsible. The rearrangement uses TRBV11-2 and TRBJ1-2; possibly TRBD1 for D (5 bases). Germline V gene lookup returns CDR1 SGHAT and CDR2 FQNNGV. This CDR3 is 15 amino acids long. The CDR3 region has the DNA TGTGCCAACAGCCAAGACCTGGGGGAAAGGGATGGCTACACCTTC. This gives the protein CANSQDLGERDGYTF.

The table lists this clonotype with a count of one. The V and J genes are TRBV29-1 and TRBJ2-7, with TRBD1 matching 9 bases. This CDR3 comprises 14 residues. CDR1 and CDR2 (germline): SQVTM, ANQGSEA. Unmatched junction bases numbered 10, after V lost 7 bases and J lost 3 bases. The CDR3 here is CSANRDREGYEQYF. DNA for the CDR3: TGCAGCGCCAATAGGGACAGGGAGGGCTACGAGCAGTACTTC.

On this clonotype itself: This may stem from a read error, because a much larger clone lies one nucleotide away. The J gene is TRBJ1-2, the V gene TRBV28; maybe TRBD1 (6 bases). The length of the CDR3 is 14 residues. Germline CDR1 MDHEN, CDR2 SYDVKM. CDR3 nucleotides: TGTGCCAGCGGTTTTGGGCAGGGGTTCTATGGCTACACCTTC. Encoded protein: CASGFGQGFYGYTF.

The table lists this clonotype with a few counts. This rearrangement joins TRBV14 to TRBJ2-1, with a possible D match to TRBD1 (7 bases). The CDR3 covers 19 residues. CDR1 is SGHDN, CDR2 FVKESK, per germline. The V end was cut by 4 bases, the J end by 8 bases, with 30 bases between. The CDR3: CASSPDRESYGSPFHEQFF. DNA of the CDR3: TGTGCCAGCAGCCCCGACAGGGAATCATACGGGAGCCCCTTCCATGAGCAGTTCTTC.

As for this clonotype: An end of the junction does not agree with germline; a read error may underlie this. The chain couples TRBV29-1 to TRBJ2-7; D possibly corresponds to TRBD2 (5 bases). The CDR3 covers 13 residues. Germline loops: CDR1 SQVTM, CDR2 ANQGSEA. The CDR3 nucleotides are TGTAGCGTTGGGGAAAAATTGGCATACGAGCAGTACTTC. Translating it yields CSVGEKLAYEQYF.

Notes on this clonotype: A clone one base away is much larger, so this may be a read error. The chain is built from TRBV10-2 and TRBJ1-1; D unclear. Germline loops: CDR1 WSHSY, CDR2 SAAADI. CDR3 length: 11 amino acids. DNA of the CDR3: TGCGCCAGCAGCATGAACACTGAAGCTTCCTTT. Translated, it gives CASSMNTEASF.

The V and J genes are TRBV6-2 or TRBV6-3 and TRBJ2-1; the D call may be TRBD1 or TRBD2 (8 bases each). Germline V gives CDR1 MNHEY, CDR2 SVGEGT. The length of the CDR3 is 15 residues. Trimming took 6 bases from V and 4 from J, leaving 16 bases between them. CDR3 coding DNA: TGTGCCAGCAGCCCAGGGGGCGGGGGGTACAATGAGCAGTTCTTC. Translating gives CASSPGGGGYNEQFF.

In regard to this clonotype: This clone may be a read error of a much larger clone one base away. The V gene is TRBV7-8, the J gene TRBJ2-3; 8 nucleotides match TRBD2. Germline-derived CDR1 and CDR2 are SGHVS and FQNEAQ. The CDR3 runs to 23 residues. The J segment lost 0 bases and the V segment lost 5 bases, leaving 28 bases of the junction unmatched. The CDR3 DNA reads TGTGCCAGCAGCCGCGGGACTAGGGGGAGGTGGGCGCGGATTACCGTTAGCACAGATACGCAGTATTTT. It yields the protein CASSRGTRGRWARITVSTDTQYF.

This chain connects TRBV12-3 or TRBV12-4 to TRBJ2-2; 7 nucleotides align to TRBD2. Losses at the gene ends were 7 bases for V and 7 bases for J; bases not matched to a gene: 15. The CDR3 totals 16 residues. CDR3 coding DNA: TGTGCCAGCACCCGAGTAGTGGGAGGGCTCGGCGGGGAGCTGTTTTTT. The encoded protein is CASTRVVGGLGGELFF.

A word on this clonotype: Given a much more abundant clone one base away, this may be a read error. V and J are TRBV4-2 and TRBJ2-5; D tentatively fits TRBD1 or TRBD2 (5 bases each). The CDR3 is 18 amino acids. V was cut by 0 bases and J by 4 bases, with 21 bases left in between. CDR1 LGHNA and CDR2 YNFKEQ come from the germline V gene. CDR3 coding DNA: TGTGCCAGCAGCCAAGAAACCCACGGGACCCTCGGTGTAGAGACCCAGTACTTC. Residues: CASSQETHGTLGVETQYF.

This clonotype occurred once. V usage is TRBV11-2 and J usage is TRBJ1-3, with 7 bases identical to TRBD1. Germline CDR1 SGHAT, CDR2 FQNNGV. The CDR3 spans 15 residues. V was pared by 7 bases and J by 3 bases, with 9 bases of the junction left unmatched. The CDR3 DNA reads as TGTGCCAGCAACATAACAGGGGCAAGTGGAAACACCATATATTTT. Its protein product is CASNITGASGNTIYF.

Concerning this clonotype itself: One junction end disagrees with the germline gene, perhaps due to a read error. CDR3 DNA: TGTGCCAGCAGCGCTAGACCCGGGAATAGCAATGAGCCCCAGCATTTT. It yields the protein CASSARPGNSNEPQHF. The rearrangement links TRBV5-6 to TRBJ1-5, with D unresolved. Germline lookup yields CDR1 SGHDT and CDR2 YYEEEE. This CDR3 spans 16 amino acids.

As concerns this clonotype: A much larger clonotype is one base distant, so this may be a read error. V is TRBV6-6 and J is TRBJ1-2, with 8 nucleotides matching TRBD1. This CDR3 has 14 amino acids. The junction had 8 bases not matched to a gene; V was cut back by 4 bases and J by 7 bases. Germline-derived CDR1 and CDR2 are MNHNY and SVGAGI (reference sequence). CDR3 bases: TGTGCCAGCAGTTTCCCCGACAGGGGAGGTGGCTACACCTTC. Its protein is CASSFPDRGGGYTF.

In the case of this clonotype: Germline is not matched at one junction end, which may reflect a read error. The chain links TRBV5-1 to TRBJ2-3; 10 bases match TRBD1. This CDR3 region has 15 residues. In germline, CDR1 is SGHRS, CDR2 YFSETQ. The CDR3 region is CAGRTTGGGTDTQYF. The CDR3 region has the DNA TGCGCCGGCAGGACGACAGGGGGCGGCACAGATACGCAGTATTTT.

Details on this clonotype: A read error may be the cause here, since a much bigger clone is one base away. Given the absence of the conserved phenylalanine or tryptophan at the CDR3 end, a read error is likely. This chain uses TRBV10-2 with TRBJ1-1; no reliable D call. From germline, CDR1 is WSHSY and CDR2 SAAADI. The CDR3 sequence is 14 residues long. Trimming pared 4 bases from V and 5 bases from J, leaving 14 bases between. The CDR3 reads CASSAEREWTEAFY. The DNA for the CDR3 is TGCGCCAGCAGTGCCGAGAGGGAGTGGACTGAAGCTTTCTAT.

This clonotype was detected only once. A much bigger clone sits one base away, suggesting this may be a read error. This chain uses TRBV12-3 or TRBV12-4 with TRBJ2-1; D uncertain. The length of the CDR3 is 16 residues. The CDR3: CASSLAGGAPYNEQLF. For the CDR3, the DNA is TGTGCCAGCAGTTTAGCGGGCGGAGCACCTTACAATGAGCAGCTCTTC.

Regarding this clonotype: Since a much larger clone is just one base distant, this may be a read error. This chain links TRBV5-6 with TRBJ2-4, with D possibly called TRBD1 or TRBD2 (5 bases each). Germline V gene data show CDR1 as SGHDT and CDR2 as YYEEEE. The CDR3 covers 14 residues. CDR3 sequence reads: CASSLYGGGGIEYF. The CDR3 coding sequence is TGTGCCAGCAGCTTGTATGGGGGTGGTGGCATTGAGTACTTC.

This clonotype has just one count. CDR3 nucleotide sequence: TGCGCCAGCAGTAGGACTAGCGGGATAGTCACCTACAATGAGCAGTTCTTC. Translation gives CASSRTSGIVTYNEQFF. The J gene is TRBJ2-1, the V gene TRBV4-1; the match to TRBD2 covers 12 bases. The germline gives CDR1 MGHRA, CDR2 YSYEKL. The length of the CDR3 is 17 residues. The V segment lost 6 bases and the J segment 2 bases; nucleotides outside the gene matches: 8.

The chain combines TRBV5-8 with TRBJ2-7; D unresolved. Trimming shortened V by 3 bases and J by 0 bases, and 22 bases separated the two germline ends. The germline V gene has CDR1 SGHTS and CDR2 YDEGEE. The CDR3 consists of 18 residues. The CDR3: CASSSDRHKVISSYEQYF. The CDR3 DNA sequence: TGTGCCAGCAGCTCGGACCGGCACAAGGTAATCAGCTCCTACGAGCAGTACTTC.

The table lists this clonotype with many counts. The chain employs TRBV29-1 and TRBJ2-3, with TRBD2 matching 8 bases. The CDR3 has 12 amino acids. CDR1 and CDR2 (germline): SQVTM, ANQGSEA. V lost 6 bases to trimming and J lost 6 bases; unmatched junction nucleotides: 5. In DNA, the CDR3 is TGCAGCGTAACATCGGGGGGGGATACGCAGTATTTT. This codes for CSVTSGGDTQYF.

On this clonotype: A read error may explain this, as a much larger clone is one base away. CDR3 in DNA: TGCAGCGTGAGACGGGGTGAGACCCAGTACTTC. Translated, it gives CSVRRGETQYF. This chain joins TRBV29-1 and TRBJ2-5, with a possible D match to TRBD2 (5 bases). Germline-derived CDR1 and CDR2 are SQVTM and ANQGSEA. V lost 6 bases and J lost 5, with 10 bases in between. The CDR3 spans 11 residues.

With regard to this clonotype: A much larger clonotype is one base distant, so this may be a read error. The chain is built from TRBV29-1 and TRBJ2-1; D unresolved. The CDR3 length is 14 residues. Germline V CDR1 and CDR2: SQVTM, ANQGSEA. The CDR3 region has the DNA TGCAGCGCTGAAGATCTGAAGGGTTACAATGAGCAGTTCTTC. Protein product: CSAEDLKGYNEQFF.

The table lists this clonotype with a count of one. One junction end disagrees with the germline gene, perhaps due to a read error. The V gene is TRBV4-1, the J gene TRBJ2-7; unclear D gene. There are 16 residues in the CDR3. Germline CDR1 is MGHRA and CDR2 is YSYEKL. CDR3 coding DNA: TGCGCCTGCAGCCAAGATACGAAGACAAGACCTTACGAGCAGTACTTC. This sequence encodes CACSQDTKTRPYEQYF.